This is a list of T cell receptor beta chains from one sample in a study of T cells in narcolepsy. Here immunoSEQ multiplex PCR was the method, and the copy in TCRdb shows in-frame clones only, minus some. This sample has about 33,000 clones, with about 90% found just once. Input material: CD45RA- memory CD4+ T cells from PBMCs. These receptors were taken from a human donor with narcolepsy. Both conserved end residues are part of each CDR3. The D gene is left open where the match is weak. Some rows have no size entry. The others give once, few or many, or a class for an expanded clone.

D: TRBD1; size: -; V: TRBV19; J: TRBJ1-2; CDR3: CASSRGTANYGYTF; DNA: TGTGCCAGTAGTAGGGGGACAGCTAACTATGGCTACACCTTC
D: TRBD1; size: once; V: TRBV7-2; J: TRBJ1-5; CDR3: CASSFGGQGAAAQHF; DNA: TGTGCCAGCAGCTTCGGTGGACAGGGGGCCGCGGCCCAGCATTTT
D: -; size: -; V: TRBV18; J: TRBJ1-1; CDR3: CASSPLPPENTEAFF; DNA: TGTGCCAGCTCACCACTCCCTCCGGAAAACACTGAAGCTTTCTTT
D: -; size: -; V: TRBV6-6; J: TRBJ1-1; CDR3: CASSGNTEAFF; DNA: TGTGCCAGCAGTGGGAACACTGAAGCTTTCTTT
D: TRBD1; size: -; V: TRBV6-5; J: TRBJ1-2; CDR3: CASSRRGLVYGYTF; DNA: TGTGCCAGCAGTAGAAGGGGGCTTGTCTATGGCTACACCTTC
D: TRBD1; size: few; V: TRBV11-2; J: TRBJ2-7; CDR3: CASSLVGQGLHEQYF; DNA: TGTGCCAGCAGTTTGGTAGGACAGGGGCTCCACGAGCAGTACTTC
D: TRBD1; size: once; V: TRBV5-1; J: TRBJ1-4; CDR3: CASSLADRGRRVKLFF; DNA: TGCGCCAGCAGCTTGGCGGACAGGGGCAGGAGAGTAAAACTGTTTTTT
D: TRBD2; size: -; V: TRBV19; J: TRBJ2-1; CDR3: CASSRLAGEDNEQFF; DNA: TGTGCCAGTAGCCGCCTAGCGGGAGAGGACAATGAGCAGTTCTTC
D: -; size: -; V: TRBV11-2; J: TRBJ1-1; CDR3: CASSLVSALTEAFF; DNA: TGTGCCAGCAGCTTAGTTTCAGCTCTCACTGAAGCTTTCTTT
D: -; size: -; V: TRBV5-1; J: TRBJ2-1; CDR3: CASSLGGYLNEQFF; DNA: TGCGCCAGCAGCTTGGGGGGTTATTTGAATGAGCAGTTCTTC
D: -; size: -; V: TRBV6-6; J: TRBJ2-3; CDR3: CASSYSGGTQYF; DNA: TGTGCCAGCAGTTACTCGGGGGGAACGCAGTATTTT
D: -; size: -; V: TRBV5-5; J: TRBJ2-3; CDR3: CASSLALRAASDTQYF; DNA: TGTGCCAGCAGCTTGGCCCTTCGGGCAGCCTCAGATACGCAGTATTTT
D: -; size: -; V: TRBV30; J: TRBJ2-7; CDR3: CACRSAYEQYF; DNA: TGTGCCTGCAGGTCCGCCTACGAGCAGTACTTC
D: -; size: -; V: TRBV5-1; J: TRBJ2-7; CDR3: CASSPQGREQYF; DNA: TGCGCCAGCAGCCCCCAAGGCCGCGAGCAGTACTTC
D: -; size: -; V: TRBV5-1; J: TRBJ2-3; CDR3: CASSAETVTDTQYF; DNA: TGCGCCAGCAGCGCGGAGACAGTCACAGATACGCAGTATTTT
D: -; size: -; V: TRBV19; J: TRBJ1-5; CDR3: CATSDVDYSNQPQHF; DNA: TGTGCCACCTCGGATGTGGACTATAGCAATCAGCCCCAGCATTTT
D: TRBD1; size: -; V: TRBV9; J: TRBJ2-5; CDR3: CASSGTGAETQYF; DNA: TGTGCCAGCAGCGGAACAGGGGCAGAGACCCAGTACTTC
D: -; size: -; V: TRBV5-4; J: TRBJ1-3; CDR3: CASSRGPGTNSGNTIYF; DNA: TGTGCCAGCAGCCGAGGCCCTGGCACGAACTCTGGAAACACCATATATTTT
D: -; size: -; V: TRBV5-1; J: TRBJ2-1; CDR3: CASSLAGEVYNEQFF; DNA: TGCGCCAGCAGCTTGGCAGGAGAGGTCTACAATGAGCAGTTCTTC
D: TRBD1; size: -; V: TRBV27; J: TRBJ2-7; CDR3: CASSGPGQGMYEQYF; DNA: TGTGCCAGCAGTGGGCCGGGACAGGGGATGTACGAGCAGTACTTC
D: -; size: -; V: TRBV2; J: TRBJ1-5; CDR3: CASSEVKKAQHF; DNA: TGTGCCAGCAGTGAAGTAAAGAAGGCCCAGCATTTT
D: -; size: -; V: TRBV28; J: TRBJ2-2; CDR3: CASRKGDLNTGELFF; DNA: TGTGCCAGCCGAAAGGGGGACCTGAACACCGGGGAGCTGTTTTTT
D: TRBD2; size: -; V: TRBV27; J: TRBJ2-5; CDR3: CASSFGGGQETQYF; DNA: TGTGCCAGCAGTTTCGGCGGGGGACAAGAGACCCAGTACTTC
D: -; size: -; V: TRBV6-4; J: TRBJ2-3; CDR3: CASSDSAGTDTQYF; DNA: TGTGCCAGCAGTGACTCAGCGGGCACAGATACGCAGTATTTT
D: TRBD1; size: -; V: TRBV19; J: TRBJ1-5; CDR3: CASSPSPGQGYQPQHF; DNA: TGTGCCAGTAGTCCATCCCCGGGACAGGGGTATCAGCCCCAGCATTTT
D: -; size: -; V: TRBV7-2; J: TRBJ1-3; CDR3: CASSLADSVSGNTIYF; DNA: TGTGCCAGCAGCTTAGCAGACAGTGTCTCTGGAAACACCATATATTTT
D: TRBD2; size: -; V: TRBV28; J: TRBJ2-7; CDR3: CASSLSWWSGTSYEQYF; DNA: TGTGCCAGCAGTTTATCTTGGTGGAGCGGGACCTCCTACGAGCAGTACTTC
D: -; size: -; V: TRBV5-1; J: TRBJ1-2; CDR3: CASSKHWRDNYGYTF; DNA: TGCGCCAGCAGCAAGCATTGGAGGGATAACTATGGCTACACCTTC
D: -; size: once; V: TRBV18; J: TRBJ2-5; CDR3: CASSNQETQYF; DNA: TGTGCCAGCTCAAACCAAGAGACCCAGTACTTC
D: -; size: -; V: TRBV9; J: TRBJ2-3; CDR3: CASSVGGTDTQYF; DNA: TGTGCCAGCAGCGTAGGTGGTACAGATACGCAGTATTTT
D: -; size: -; V: TRBV25-1; J: TRBJ1-2; CDR3: CASSEFTGMNYGYTF; DNA: TGTGCCAGCAGTGAATTTACAGGGATGAACTATGGCTACACCTTC
D: TRBD1; size: -; V: TRBV7-9; J: TRBJ1-1; CDR3: CASSRFTMTGGGTEAFF; DNA: TGTGCCAGCAGCCGATTTACAATGACAGGGGGCGGAACTGAAGCTTTCTTT
D: -; size: -; V: TRBV6-5; J: TRBJ2-7; CDR3: CASSDDRAAYF; DNA: TGTGCCAGCAGTGATGACCGGGCGGCGTACTTC
D: -; size: -; V: TRBV29-1; J: TRBJ2-5; CDR3: CSVPVVETQYF; DNA: TGCAGCGTCCCGGTAGTAGAGACCCAGTACTTC
D: -; size: -; V: TRBV20-1; J: TRBJ2-7; CDR3: CSARDFPEQYF; DNA: TGCAGTGCTAGAGATTTTCCCGAGCAGTACTTC
D: TRBD1; size: -; V: TRBV7-2; J: TRBJ1-3; CDR3: CASSLEAGGHRNTIYF; DNA: TGTGCCAGCAGCTTAGAGGCAGGGGGTCACAGAAACACCATATATTTT
D: -; size: few; V: TRBV12-2; J: TRBJ1-2; CDR3: CASRLGIPRRKRIYGYTF; DNA: TGTGCAAGTCGCTTAGGAATACCGCGCCGGAAAAGGATCTATGGCTACACCTTC
D: -; size: -; V: TRBV2; J: TRBJ1-2; CDR3: CASSEGTVYGYTF; DNA: TGTGCCAGCAGTGAAGGGACAGTCTATGGCTACACCTTC
D: -; size: once; V: TRBV18; J: TRBJ2-5; CDR3: CASSPRRDGTQYF; DNA: TGTGCCAGCTCACCACGACGGGATGGGACCCAGTACTTC
D: TRBD1; size: -; V: TRBV12-5; J: TRBJ2-7; CDR3: CASGPPDRESEEQYF; DNA: TGTGCTAGTGGTCCACCGGACAGGGAGTCTGAAGAGCAGTACTTC
D: -; size: -; V: TRBV29-1; J: TRBJ2-7; CDR3: CSVGPGGFEQYF; DNA: TGCAGCGTTGGCCCTGGTGGGTTCGAGCAGTACTTC
D: -; size: -; V: TRBV11-2; J: TRBJ1-1; CDR3: CASSLGGQNTEAFF; DNA: TGTGCCAGCAGCTTAGGGGGACAGAACACTGAAGCTTTCTTT
D: TRBD1; size: -; V: TRBV28; J: TRBJ1-2; CDR3: CASSPWTGGDNYGYTF; DNA: TGTGCCAGCAGTCCCTGGACAGGGGGCGATAACTATGGCTACACCTTC
D: TRBD2; size: -; V: TRBV30; J: TRBJ2-3; CDR3: CAWSVGLAGNTDTQYF; DNA: TGTGCCTGGAGCGTAGGGCTAGCGGGGAACACAGATACGCAGTATTTT
D: -; size: -; V: TRBV18; J: TRBJ1-4; CDR3: CASSPPNIVQGKLFF; DNA: TGTGCCAGCTCACCGCCCAATATTGTCCAGGGGAAACTGTTTTTT
D: -; size: -; V: TRBV5-1; J: TRBJ1-5; CDR3: CASSLLAGTPQPQHF; DNA: TGCGCCAGCAGCTTACTTGCCGGGACTCCTCAGCCCCAGCATTTT
D: -; size: once; V: TRBV11-2; J: TRBJ2-7; CDR3: CASSLGGFTYEQYF; DNA: TGTGCCAGCAGCTTAGGCGGATTTACCTACGAGCAGTACTTC
D: -; size: -; V: TRBV30; J: TRBJ1-3; CDR3: CAWTWTSGNTIYF; DNA: TGTGCCTGGACCTGGACATCTGGAAACACCATATATTTT
D: TRBD1; size: -; V: TRBV6-1; J: TRBJ1-1; CDR3: CASKDVTGATEAFF; DNA: TGTGCCAGCAAGGACGTCACAGGGGCCACTGAAGCTTTCTTT
D: TRBD2; size: -; V: TRBV4-2; J: TRBJ2-5; CDR3: CASSQDPTSGGQETQYF; DNA: TGTGCCAGCAGCCAAGATCCCACTAGCGGGGGCCAAGAGACCCAGTACTTC
D: -; size: -; V: TRBV9; J: TRBJ1-5; CDR3: CASSPRGGHNQPQHF; DNA: TGTGCCAGCAGCCCCCGTGGGGGTCACAATCAGCCCCAGCATTTT
D: -; size: -; V: TRBV6-1; J: TRBJ1-1; CDR3: CASSEDLRGTNTEAFF; DNA: TGTGCCAGCAGTGAAGACCTGAGGGGGACGAACACTGAAGCTTTCTTT
D: TRBD1; size: once; V: TRBV5-4; J: TRBJ1-1; CDR3: CASSWAGGKTEAFF; DNA: TGTGCCAGCAGCTGGGCAGGGGGAAAAACTGAAGCTTTCTTT
D: -; size: few; V: TRBV7-9; J: TRBJ2-5; CDR3: CASSFWVGAETQETQYF; DNA: TGTGCCAGCAGCTTTTGGGTAGGGGCCGAAACCCAAGAGACCCAGTACTTC
D: TRBD1; size: once; V: TRBV5-1; J: TRBJ1-4; CDR3: CASSLDNRGFATNEKLFF; DNA: TGCGCCAGCAGCTTGGACAACAGGGGGTTTGCAACTAATGAAAAACTGTTTTTT
D: TRBD1; size: -; V: TRBV19; J: TRBJ1-1; CDR3: CASSIGTRGPAFF; DNA: TGTGCCAGTAGTATAGGGACCAGGGGGCCAGCTTTCTTT
D: -; size: -; V: TRBV7-2; J: TRBJ1-5; CDR3: CASSLRGPGNQPQHF; DNA: TGTGCCAGCAGCTTGCGGGGGCCCGGGAATCAGCCCCAGCATTTT